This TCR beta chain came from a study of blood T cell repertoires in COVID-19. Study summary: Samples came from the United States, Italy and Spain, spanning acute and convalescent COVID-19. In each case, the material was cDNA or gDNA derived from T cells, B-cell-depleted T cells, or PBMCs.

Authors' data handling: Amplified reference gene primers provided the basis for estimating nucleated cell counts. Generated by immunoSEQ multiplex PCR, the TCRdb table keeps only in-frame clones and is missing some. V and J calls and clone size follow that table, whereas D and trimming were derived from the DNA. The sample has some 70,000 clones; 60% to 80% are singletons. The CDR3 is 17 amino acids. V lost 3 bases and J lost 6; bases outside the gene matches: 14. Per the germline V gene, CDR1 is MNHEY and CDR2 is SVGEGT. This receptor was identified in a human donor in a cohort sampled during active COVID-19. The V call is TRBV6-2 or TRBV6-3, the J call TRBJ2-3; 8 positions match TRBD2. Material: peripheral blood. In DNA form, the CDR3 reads TGTGCCAGCAGTTATCCAGCGGGGGCCCACTTCCAGGATACGCAGTATTTT. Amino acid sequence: CASSYPAGAHFQDTQYF.